The entry that follows covers one T cell receptor (beta chain) sequence. The record originates from a study of blood T cell repertoires in COVID-19. About the research overall: Samples representing acute and convalescent COVID-19 were sourced from the United States, Italy and Spain. Sources were T cells, B-cell-depleted T cells, or PBMCs; the material itself was cDNA or gDNA.

Original processing notes: Amplification with reference gene primers provided the estimates of nucleated cell counts. Clones were sequenced by immunoSEQ multiplex PCR, and TCRdb holds only the in-frame ones, with some missing. The DNA gave D and trimming, while V, J and clone size come from that table. The sample includes about 170,000 clones, approximately 86% of them seen just once. Germline assignment: CDR1 DFQATT and CDR2 SNEGSKA (reference sequence). J lost 3 bases, V lost 3 bases, and 3 bases had no gene match. The CDR3 loop spans 15 amino acids. This receptor was obtained from an elderly woman in a cohort sampled during active or convalescent COVID-19. Sequencing input: peripheral blood. The rearrangement joins TRBV20-1 to TRBJ1-6, with TRBD1 matching over 9 bases. The CDR3 is CSASWGQGYNSPLHF. CDR3 sequence (DNA): TGCAGTGCTAGTTGGGGACAGGGCTATAATTCACCCCTCCACTTT.